This TCR beta chain comes out of a study of chemoradiotherapy in HPV16-positive cancers. Study-wide context: Candidate HPV-specific T-cell clones and common TCR motifs came from functional assays in a couple of HPV16-positive patients. Study conclusions and caveats: In HPV16-positive patients, HPV-responsive T-cell expansion tracked better recurrence-free survival.

Trimming cost V 2 bases and J 6 bases, with 13 bases left between them. The germline CDR1 and CDR2 sequences are SGHVS and FQNEAQ. The CDR3 sequence is 15 residues long. This clone has only one observation. The antigen remains unidentified. Profiled with immunoSEQ multiplex PCR; TCRdb holds only in-frame clones, not every one. The repertoire includes approximately 11,000 clones, 86% of them detected once, and about 2.5% sits in the top ten. V is TRBV7-8 and J is TRBJ2-2; tentative D call: TRBD2 (5 bases). This sequence was found in a human donor with HPV-associated anogenital cancer. The sample here was blood, taken from a patient who underwent chemoradiotherapy. The CDR3: CASSLFVTGSGELFF. The CDR3, as DNA: TGTGCCAGCAGCTTATTCGTGACGGGGTCCGGGGAGCTGTTTTTT.